This TCR beta chain was profiled in a study of shared clonotypes between healthy human individuals. Study overall: The people who gave samples were two women and three men aged 18 to 49. Each donor's CD8 memory used one plate, CD8 naive two, each CD4 subset three. Whole-study findings and limits: Generally, naive subsets came out with larger estimated richness than memory subsets.

This clone was recorded once. Its antigen is as yet unknown. The junction differs from germline at one of its ends, possibly a read error. Replicate PCRs from sorted subsets contained approximately 190 ng DNA, which is 29,000 or so T cell genomes. This table comes from immunoSEQ multiplex PCR, and its TCRdb copy is limited to in-frame clones, with some not included. Here the sample spans some 2.1 million clones, over 85% being singletons. As defined, naive CD8 cells were CD45RO-negative and positively selected for CCR7, with terminally differentiated effector memory CD45RA+ cells excluded. The CDR3 is 14 residues long. In germline, CDR1 is MGHRA, CDR2 YSYEKL.

The source of this sequence is a man younger than 35 in good health. The rearrangement links TRBV4-1 to TRBJ2-7, with 7 bases identical to TRBD1. What was sequenced was naive CD8+ T cells sorted from blood. CDR3 residues: CASSQEGDRDGLNF. CDR3 DNA: TGCGCCAGCAGCCAAGAAGGAGACAGGGATGGTTTGAACTTC.